This TCR beta chain emerged from a study of T cell responses to AZD1222 COVID-19 vaccine. General study findings and limits: Unmutated variant regions are reportedly targeted by nearly half of spike-specific TCRs. Donors, mostly white British, included more females; clonal diversity was possibly underestimated.

The CDR3 has 13 residues. Germline lookup yields CDR1 ENHRY and CDR2 SYGVKD. V was clipped by 7 bases and J by 6 bases; unmatched bases: 6. The repertoire was sequenced with immunoSEQ multiplex PCR; TCRdb's copy has only in-frame clones and lacks some. The sample shows nearly 110,000 clones, about 90% of them seen only once. Comments on this clone: Its antigen is unknown.

The receptor comes from an adult in good health. The V call is TRBV10-3, the J call TRBJ1-5, with 7 bases identical to TRBD1. Here the sequenced sample was peripheral blood, taken on day 0 of AZD1222 vaccination. The CDR3 protein is CAITQGESQPQHF. The CDR3 coding sequence is TGTGCCATCACTCAGGGGGAGAGTCAGCCCCAGCATTTT.